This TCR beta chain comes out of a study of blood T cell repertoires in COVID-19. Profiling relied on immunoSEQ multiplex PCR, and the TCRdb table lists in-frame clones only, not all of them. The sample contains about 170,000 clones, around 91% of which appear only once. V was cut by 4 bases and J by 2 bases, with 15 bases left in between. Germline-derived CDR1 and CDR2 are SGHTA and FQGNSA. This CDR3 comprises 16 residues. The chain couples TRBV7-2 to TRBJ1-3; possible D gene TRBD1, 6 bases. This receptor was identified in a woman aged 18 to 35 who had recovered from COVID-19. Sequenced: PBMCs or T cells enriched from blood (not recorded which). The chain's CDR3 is CASSWWGPTAGNTIYF. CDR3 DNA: TGTGCCAGCAGCTGGTGGGGGCCCACGGCTGGAAACACCATATATTTT.